The 5 T cell receptor beta chains listed next were all sequenced from one sample in a study of shared clonotypes between healthy human individuals. Assay used: immunoSEQ multiplex PCR; TCRdb lists only in-frame clones, some missing. This sample has 2 million to 2.5 million clones, with less than 95% found just once. Sequences were obtained from naive CD4+ T cells from PBMCs. Subset in this sample: CD45RA+ positively selected. Receptor source: a man between 18 and 29 years old in good health. Some clones in this sample may be carry-over from other donors' samples.

The chain carries TRBV29-1 and TRBJ1-2; TRBD1 matches at 7 bases. The CDR3 is 15 residues long. Germline CDR1 is SQVTM and CDR2 is ANQGSEA. Trimming removed 1 base from V and 8 bases from J; junction bases left unmatched: 13. DNA of the CDR3: TGCAGCGTTGAAGGGGGCAGGGGGTGGTGGGACGGCTACACCTTC. It codes for CSVEGGRGWWDGYTF.

This chain uses TRBV5-6 with TRBJ2-2; D is undetermined. V lost 0 bases to trimming and J lost 5 bases, with 8 bases between them. Germline V gene sequence: CDR1 SGHDT, CDR2 YYEEEE. The CDR3 consists of 14 residues. CDR3 coding DNA: TGTGCCAGCAGCTTGGAGCCGAGGACCGGGGAGCTGTTTTTT. It is translated as CASSLEPRTGELFF.

The rearrangement links TRBV11-3 to TRBJ2-2; D is perhaps TRBD1 (6 bases). Germline CDR1 and CDR2: SGHNT and YENEEA. The CDR3 is made up of 17 amino acids. Trimming cost V 5 bases and J 6 bases, with 22 bases left between them. The CDR3 DNA reads TGTGCCAGCAGCCGAGGGGGTGAAATAGCGAATTCCGGGGAGCTGTTTTTT. It codes for CASSRGGEIANSGELFF.

With respect to this clone: The sample contains more than one DNA sequence encoding this CDR3. The rearrangement joins TRBV5-1 to TRBJ2-7; TRBD1 aligns across 8 bases. V shed 0 bases, J shed 4 bases, and the junction held 3 bases outside the gene matches. The CDR3 has 14 amino acids. The germline CDR1 and CDR2 sequences are SGHRS and YFSETQ. The CDR3, as DNA: TGCGCCAGCAGCTTGGCAGGGGGCGGTTACGAGCAGTACTTC. Translating it yields CASSLAGGGYEQYF.

The chain carries TRBV6-5 and TRBJ2-2; possibly TRBD1 for D (6 bases). In germline, CDR1 is MNHEY, CDR2 SVGAGI. This CDR3 is 12 amino acids long. V lost 6 bases and J lost 4, with 6 bases in between. DNA for the CDR3: TGTGCCAGCAGCAGGGGCACCGGGGAGCTGTTTTTT. Translation gives CASSRGTGELFF.